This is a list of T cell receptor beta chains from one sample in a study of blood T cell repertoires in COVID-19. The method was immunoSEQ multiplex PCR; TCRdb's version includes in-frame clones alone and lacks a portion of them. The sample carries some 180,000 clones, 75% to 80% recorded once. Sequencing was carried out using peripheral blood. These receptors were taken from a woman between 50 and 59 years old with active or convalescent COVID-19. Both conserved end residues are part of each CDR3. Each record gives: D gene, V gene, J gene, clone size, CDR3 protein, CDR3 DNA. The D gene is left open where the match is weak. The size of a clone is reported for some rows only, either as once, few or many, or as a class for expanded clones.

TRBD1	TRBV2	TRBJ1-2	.	CASSGTGGYGYTF	TGTGCCAGCAGTGGGACAGGGGGCTATGGCTACACCTTC
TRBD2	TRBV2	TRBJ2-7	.	CASRVGTSGYEQYF	TGTGCCAGCAGGGTAGGGACTAGCGGCTACGAGCAGTACTTC
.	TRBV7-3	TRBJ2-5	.	CASSPDLGGETQYF	TGTGCCAGCAGCCCGGACCTAGGAGGGGAGACCCAGTACTTC
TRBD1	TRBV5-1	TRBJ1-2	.	CASSIRQGSGDGYTF	TGCGCCAGCAGCATACGACAGGGGTCGGGGGATGGCTACACCTTC
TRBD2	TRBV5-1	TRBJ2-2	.	CASSLVGTSGVSGTGELFF	TGCGCCAGCAGCTTGGTCGGGACTAGCGGGGTATCTGGCACCGGGGAGCTGTTTTTT
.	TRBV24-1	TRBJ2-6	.	CATSGGIGANVLTF	TGTGCCACCAGTGGAGGGATCGGGGCCAACGTCCTGACTTTC
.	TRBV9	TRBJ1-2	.	CASSVARGGYGYTF	TGTGCCAGCAGCGTAGCTCGGGGGGGCTATGGCTACACCTTC
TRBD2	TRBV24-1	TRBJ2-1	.	CATSDGGGGYNEQFF	TGTGCCACCAGTGATGGTGGGGGGGGGTACAATGAGCAGTTCTTC
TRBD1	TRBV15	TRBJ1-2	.	CATSRGGTANYGYTF	TGTGCCACCAGCAGAGGGGGGACAGCTAACTATGGCTACACCTTC
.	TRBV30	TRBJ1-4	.	CAWSAQAGITNEKLFF	TGTGCCTGGAGCGCACAAGCGGGAATTACTAATGAAAAACTGTTTTTT
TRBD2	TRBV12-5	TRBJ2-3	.	CASGFARGTRRGTDTQYF	TGTGCTAGTGGTTTTGCGCGGGGGACCCGCCGAGGCACAGATACGCAGTATTTT
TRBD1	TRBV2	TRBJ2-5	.	CASSKQGVPETQYF	TGTGCCAGCAGTAAACAGGGGGTGCCGGAGACCCAGTACTTC
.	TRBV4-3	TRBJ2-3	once	CASSQVNTDTQYF	TGCGCCAGCAGCCAAGTAAACACAGATACGCAGTATTTT
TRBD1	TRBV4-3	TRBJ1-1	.	CASSRGQGKRNTEAFF	TGCGCCAGCAGCCGGGGACAGGGCAAAAGGAACACTGAAGCTTTCTTT
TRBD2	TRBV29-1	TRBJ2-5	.	CSVGRDYLYQETQYF	TGCAGCGTGGGGAGGGACTACCTGTACCAAGAGACCCAGTACTTC
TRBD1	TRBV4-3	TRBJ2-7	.	CASSQGRGGYDEQYF	TGCGCCAGCAGCCAAGGAAGAGGGGGCTACGACGAGCAGTACTTC
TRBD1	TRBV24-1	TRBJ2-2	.	CATSDRGQGHGELFF	TGTGCCACCAGTGACCGAGGACAGGGCCACGGGGAGCTGTTTTTT
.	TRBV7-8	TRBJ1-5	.	CASSLDAGGDQPQHF	TGTGCCAGCAGCTTAGATGCGGGGGGAGATCAGCCCCAGCATTTT
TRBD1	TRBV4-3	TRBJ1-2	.	CASSTRTGSTYGYTF	TGCGCCAGCAGCACCAGGACAGGGTCCACCTATGGCTACACCTTC
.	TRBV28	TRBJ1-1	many	CASLAGGRNTEAFF	TGTGCCAGCCTGGCCGGGGGAAGAAACACTGAAGCTTTCTTT
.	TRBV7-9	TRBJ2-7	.	CASSWGSDSSYEQYF	TGTGCCAGCAGCTGGGGGTCGGACAGCTCCTACGAGCAGTACTTC
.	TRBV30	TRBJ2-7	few	CAWSPSRQNSKVEQYF	TGTGCCTGGAGCCCTTCCAGGCAGAACTCTAAGGTCGAGCAGTACTTC